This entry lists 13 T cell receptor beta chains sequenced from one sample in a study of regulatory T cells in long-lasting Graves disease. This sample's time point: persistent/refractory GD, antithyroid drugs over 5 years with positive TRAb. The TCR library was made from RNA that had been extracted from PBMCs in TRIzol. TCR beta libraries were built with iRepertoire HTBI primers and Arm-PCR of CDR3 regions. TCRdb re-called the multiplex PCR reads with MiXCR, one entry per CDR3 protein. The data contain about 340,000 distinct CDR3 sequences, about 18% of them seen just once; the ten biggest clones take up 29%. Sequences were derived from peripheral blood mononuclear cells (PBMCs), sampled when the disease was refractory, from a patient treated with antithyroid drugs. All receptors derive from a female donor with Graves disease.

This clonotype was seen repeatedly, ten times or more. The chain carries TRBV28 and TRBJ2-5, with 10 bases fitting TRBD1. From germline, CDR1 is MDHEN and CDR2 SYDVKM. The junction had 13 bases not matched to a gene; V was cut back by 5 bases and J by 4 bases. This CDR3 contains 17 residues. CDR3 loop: CASSQPGLTGGRETQYF. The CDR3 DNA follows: TGTGCCAGCAGTCAACCAGGTCTGACAGGGGGCCGAGAGACCCAGTACTTC.

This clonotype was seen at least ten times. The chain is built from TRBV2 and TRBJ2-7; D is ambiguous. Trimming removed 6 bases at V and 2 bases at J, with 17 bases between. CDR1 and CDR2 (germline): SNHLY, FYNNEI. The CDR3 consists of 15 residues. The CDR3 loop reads CASRPGKGTAYEQYF. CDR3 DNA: TGTGCCAGCAGACCTGGGAAGGGCACCGCCTACGAGCAGTACTTC.

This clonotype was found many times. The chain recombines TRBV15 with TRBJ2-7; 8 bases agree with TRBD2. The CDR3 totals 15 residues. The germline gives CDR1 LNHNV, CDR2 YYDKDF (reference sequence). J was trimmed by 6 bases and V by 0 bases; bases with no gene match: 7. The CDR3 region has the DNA TGTGCCACCAGCAGAGAAGCGGGAGAAGAAAGCGAGCAGTACTTC. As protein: CATSREAGEESEQYF.

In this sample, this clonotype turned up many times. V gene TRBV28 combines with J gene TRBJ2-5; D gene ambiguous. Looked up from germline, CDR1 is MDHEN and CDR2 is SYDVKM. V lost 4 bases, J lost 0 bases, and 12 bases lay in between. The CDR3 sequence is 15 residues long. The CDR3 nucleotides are TGTGCCAGCAGTTCGGCACGGCGGTACCAAGAGACCCAGTACTTC. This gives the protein CASSSARRYQETQYF.

The CDR3 protein is CASSIQGARVDTQYF. As DNA, the CDR3 is TGTGCCAGCAGCATTCAGGGGGCGCGGGTAGATACGCAGTATTTT. The genes are TRBV11-2 and TRBJ2-3; 8 bases are a match to TRBD1. This CDR3 has 15 amino acids. Trimming removed 5 bases from V and 5 bases from J; junction bases left unmatched: 9. In germline, CDR1 is SGHAT, CDR2 FQNNGV.

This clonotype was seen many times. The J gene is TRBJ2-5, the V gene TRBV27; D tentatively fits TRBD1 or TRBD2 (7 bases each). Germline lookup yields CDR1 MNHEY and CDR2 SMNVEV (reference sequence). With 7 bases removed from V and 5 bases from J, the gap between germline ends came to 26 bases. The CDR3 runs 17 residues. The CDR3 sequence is CASTRRAGGAGRETQYF. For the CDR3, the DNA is TGTGCCAGCACCCGCCGGGCAGGGGGAGCGGGAAGGGAGACCCAGTACTTC.

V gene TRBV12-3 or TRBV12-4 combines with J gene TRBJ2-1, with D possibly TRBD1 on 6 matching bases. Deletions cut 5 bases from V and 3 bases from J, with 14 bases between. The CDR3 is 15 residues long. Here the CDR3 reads CASSPPGTLYNEQFF. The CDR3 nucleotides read TGTGCCAGCAGTCCTCCCGGGACACTCTACAATGAGCAGTTCTTC.

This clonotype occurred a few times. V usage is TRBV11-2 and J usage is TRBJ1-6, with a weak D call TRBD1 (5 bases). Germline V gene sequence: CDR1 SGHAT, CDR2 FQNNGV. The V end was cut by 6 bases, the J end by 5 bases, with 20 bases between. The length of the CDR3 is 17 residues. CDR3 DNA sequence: TGTGCCAGCAGGCGACCGGGACGACGCCTTGATAATTCACCCCTCCACTTT. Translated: CASRRPGRRLDNSPLHF.

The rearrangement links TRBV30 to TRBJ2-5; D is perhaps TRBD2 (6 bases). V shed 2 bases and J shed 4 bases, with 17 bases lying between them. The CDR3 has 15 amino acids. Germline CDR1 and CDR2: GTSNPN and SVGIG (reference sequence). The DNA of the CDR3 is TGTGCCTGGAGTACACGTGGGGGGTTGGTAGAGACCCAGTACTTC. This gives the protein CAWSTRGGLVETQYF.

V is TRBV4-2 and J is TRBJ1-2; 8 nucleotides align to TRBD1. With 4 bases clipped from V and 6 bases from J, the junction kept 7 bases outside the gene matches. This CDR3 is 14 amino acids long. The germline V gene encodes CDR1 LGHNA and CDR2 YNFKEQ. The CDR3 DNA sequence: TGTGCCAGCAGCCTCGGACAGGGCCCTCATGGCTACACCTTC. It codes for CASSLGQGPHGYTF.

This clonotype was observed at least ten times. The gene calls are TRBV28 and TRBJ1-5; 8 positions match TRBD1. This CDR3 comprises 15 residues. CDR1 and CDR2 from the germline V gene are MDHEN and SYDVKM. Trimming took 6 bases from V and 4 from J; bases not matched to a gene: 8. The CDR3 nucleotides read TGTGCCAGCAGCTTTACATACAGGGGGAATCAGCCCCAGCATTTT. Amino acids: CASSFTYRGNQPQHF.

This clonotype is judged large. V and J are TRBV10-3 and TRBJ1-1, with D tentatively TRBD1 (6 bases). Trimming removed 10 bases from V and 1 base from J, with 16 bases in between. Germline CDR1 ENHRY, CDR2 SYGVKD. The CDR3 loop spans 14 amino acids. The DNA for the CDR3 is TGTGCCAGCAGAACAGGGAGGGAGAACACTGAAGCTTTCTTT. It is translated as CASRTGRENTEAFF.

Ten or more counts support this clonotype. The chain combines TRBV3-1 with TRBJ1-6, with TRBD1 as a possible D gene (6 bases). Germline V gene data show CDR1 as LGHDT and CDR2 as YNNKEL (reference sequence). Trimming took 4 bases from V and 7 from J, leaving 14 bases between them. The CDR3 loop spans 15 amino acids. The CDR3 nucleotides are TGTGCCAGCAGCCTAAACCTTCAGGGGAATTCACCCCTCCACTTT. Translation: CASSLNLQGNSPLHF.